The 28 T cell receptor beta chains reported below all come from one sample, sequenced in a study of identical twins. MiXCR was run by TCRdb on the 5' RACE reads, yielding one entry per CDR3 protein. The table includes a few hundred thousand distinct CDR3 sequences, roughly 9.7% detected once. These records were also assigned to another study, of yellow fever vaccine responses in identical twins.

The sample comprised CD8+ T cells sorted from blood. These receptors came from a woman aged 18-30 years in good health.

This clonotype occurred many times. The chain uses TRBV4-3 and TRBJ2-7, with D unresolved. CDR3 length equals 13 residues. V was pared by 0 bases and J by 6 bases, with 9 bases between. In germline, CDR1 is LGHNA, CDR2 YSLEER. The CDR3 sequence: CASSQDLLGEQYF. The CDR3 DNA follows: TGCGCCAGCAGCCAAGATCTGCTCGGCGAGCAGTACTTC.

This clonotype was picked up many times. The rearrangement uses TRBV29-1 and TRBJ2-3; D remains ambiguous. Between the trimmed V and J ends, which lost 5 bases and 4 bases, there was a span of 13 bases. Germline lookup yields CDR1 SQVTM and CDR2 ANQGSEA. The CDR3 length is 13 residues. CDR3 sequence reads: CSVRSVRADTQYF. The CDR3 DNA follows: TGCAGCGTTCGAAGCGTTAGGGCAGATACGCAGTATTTT.

The CDR3 DNA reads TGTGCCAGCACCCCGGGGCCATCCTACGAGCAGTACTTC. This sequence encodes CASTPGPSYEQYF. The chain employs TRBV7-2 and TRBJ2-7; D possibly uses TRBD1 or TRBD2 (5 bases each). Trimming left V 7 bases short and J 1 base short, with 11 bases between. This CDR3 is built from 13 residues. Germline CDR1 SGHTA, CDR2 FQGNSA.

The genes are TRBV6-2 or TRBV6-3 and TRBJ2-1, with 7 bases identical to TRBD2. In germline, CDR1 is MNHEY, CDR2 SVGEGT. The CDR3 loop spans 16 amino acids. Unmatched junction bases numbered 10, after V lost 6 bases and J lost 2 bases. The CDR3 coding sequence is TGTGCCAGCAGCCCTCTAGCGGAGAAGGCCTACAATGAGCAGTTCTTC. Translating it yields CASSPLAEKAYNEQFF.

The CDR3 bases are TGTGCTAGTGGTTACCAGGTCTCTGGGGCCAACGTCCTGACTTTC. Translating it yields CASGYQVSGANVLTF. This sequence joins TRBV12-5 and TRBJ2-6; D gene ambiguous. CDR1 and CDR2 (germline): LGHNT, FRNRAP. The CDR3 sequence is 15 residues long. V was pared by 4 bases and J by 0 bases, with 7 bases between.

The chain couples TRBV30 to TRBJ2-1; no firm D call. Looked up from germline, CDR1 is GTSNPN and CDR2 is SVGIG (reference sequence). CDR3 length: 13 amino acids. Trimming left V 5 bases short and J 8 bases short, with 16 bases between. CDR3 residues: CAWRDPNYHEQFF. The CDR3 region has the DNA TGTGCCTGGCGAGACCCAAATTACCATGAGCAGTTCTTC.

This clonotype occurred many times. The chain employs TRBV29-1 and TRBJ2-7; 9 bases line up with TRBD2. The CDR3 runs 13 residues. Per the germline V gene, CDR1 is SQVTM and CDR2 is ANQGSEA. Trimming at V came to 7 bases and at J to 0 bases, leaving 4 bases not matched to a gene. The CDR3 DNA follows: TGCAGCGCCAATAGCGGGAGCTCCTACGAGCAGTACTTC. Translated, it gives CSANSGSSYEQYF.

In this sample, this clonotype turned up a few times. V usage is TRBV2 and J usage is TRBJ1-2; no firm D call. Deletions cut 11 bases from V and 8 bases from J, with 15 bases between. Germline loops: CDR1 SNHLY, CDR2 FYNNEI. The CDR3 contains 11 residues. The CDR3 reads CAPRTIRGYTF. CDR3 bases: TGTGCCCCGCGGACGATCAGAGGCTACACCTTC.

This clonotype was counted a few times. The rearrangement links TRBV12-3 or TRBV12-4 to TRBJ2-3; 9 nucleotides align to TRBD2. V was pared by 5 bases and J by 5 bases, with 8 bases of the junction left unmatched. The CDR3 is made up of 15 amino acids. The CDR3 reads CASSPTAGGGDTQYF. CDR3 nucleotide sequence: TGTGCCAGCAGTCCAACAGCGGGGGGAGGAGATACGCAGTATTTT.

This clonotype was found many times. The chain combines TRBV20-1 with TRBJ2-7; D is unresolved. CDR3 length: 12 residues. Trimming pared 7 bases from V and 0 bases from J, leaving 10 bases between. Germline V lookup: CDR1 DFQATT, CDR2 SNEGSKA (reference sequence). CDR3 amino acids: CSGTESSYEQYF. CDR3 coding DNA: TGCAGTGGCACAGAGAGCTCCTACGAGCAGTACTTC.

V usage is TRBV9 and J usage is TRBJ2-7; TRBD2 matches at 9 bases. Germline CDR1 is SGDLS and CDR2 is YYNGEE. J gave up 7 bases and V 4 bases, and 12 bases lay outside the gene matches. This CDR3 spans 15 amino acids. CDR3 region: CASSPSIAGVGEQYF. The CDR3 nucleotides read TGTGCCAGCAGCCCCAGTATAGCGGGAGTCGGGGAGCAGTACTTC.

There are many counts of this clonotype. The V call is TRBV29-1, the J call TRBJ2-2; 7 nucleotides agree with TRBD1. The V gene's germline CDR1 is SQVTM and CDR2 ANQGSEA. The CDR3 consists of 13 residues. The V and J ends lost 7 bases and 5 bases, in that order; junction bases with no gene match: 7. CDR3: CSALGQATGELFF. The DNA of the CDR3 is TGCAGCGCCCTTGGACAGGCAACCGGGGAGCTGTTTTTT.

A remark on this clonotype: Lacking the conserved final phenylalanine or tryptophan, this CDR3 likely reflects a read error. The chain has TRBV27 and TRBJ2-2; 10 nucleotides match TRBD2. V shed 2 bases and J 4 bases; nucleotides not matched to a gene: 4. Germline assignment: CDR1 MNHEY and CDR2 SMNVEV (reference sequence). CDR3 length equals 16 residues. Here the CDR3 DNA reads TGTGCCAGCAGTTTAGCACTAGCGGGGCCCACCGGGGAGCTGTTTTCT. Amino acid sequence: CASSLALAGPTGELFS.

This clonotype was counted at least ten times. The chain is built from TRBV3-1 and TRBJ2-7, with 7 bases matching TRBD2. This CDR3 spans 14 amino acids. V lost 3 bases to trimming and J lost 4 bases; unmatched junction nucleotides: 6. From germline, CDR1 is LGHDT and CDR2 YNNKEL (reference sequence). The CDR3 nucleotides read TGTGCCAGCAGCCACGGGAGCGGGATTTACGAGCAGTACTTC. Amino acid sequence: CASSHGSGIYEQYF.

This chain links TRBV2 with TRBJ2-3; 7 bases map to TRBD1. Germline V gives CDR1 SNHLY, CDR2 FYNNEI. This CDR3 region has 14 residues. V shed 8 bases and J 2 bases; nucleotides not matched to a gene: 7. The DNA of the CDR3 is TGTGCCAGCGGCAGACAGGGCCCCACAGATACGCAGTATTTT. Protein: CASGRQGPTDTQYF.

This clonotype turned up a few times. This chain connects TRBV11-2 to TRBJ2-3; 7 bases line up with TRBD2. The V and J ends lost 0 bases and 0 bases, in that order; junction bases with no gene match: 6. Germline CDR1 reads SGHAT; CDR2 reads FQNNGV. This CDR3 is 17 amino acids long. CDR3 DNA: TGTGCCAGCAGCTTAGATACTAGCGCTTCTAGCACAGATACGCAGTATTTT. It encodes CASSLDTSASSTDTQYF.

CDR3: CASSYGPTYEQYF. The CDR3 nucleotides read TGTGCCAGCAGCTATGGACCTACCTACGAGCAGTACTTC. The chain uses TRBV7-9 and TRBJ2-7; no definite D call. V was cut by 4 bases and J by 2 bases, with 9 bases left in between. The germline V gene has CDR1 SEHNR and CDR2 FQNEAQ (reference sequence). The CDR3 covers 13 residues. Full variable domain (remainder filled in from reference TRBV7-9 and TRBJ2-7): DTGVSQNPRHKITKRGQNVTFRCDPISEHNRLYWYRQTLGQGPEFLTYFQNEAQLEKSRLLSDRFSAERPKGSFSTLEIQRTEQGDSAMYLCASSYGPTYEQYFGPGTRLTVT.

In its sample, this clonotype was seen a few times. The chain employs TRBV7-8 and TRBJ1-6; D gene unclear. The CDR3 has 15 amino acids. V lost 5 bases to trimming and J lost 12 bases, with 20 bases between them. The germline V gene has CDR1 SGHVS and CDR2 FQNEAQ. The CDR3 is CASSAVGRGVGPLHF. The CDR3 nucleotides are TGTGCCAGCAGCGCCGTGGGCAGAGGTGTGGGACCCCTCCACTTT. The variable domain in full, with the rest retrieved from reference TRBV7-8 and TRBJ1-6, is GAGVSQSPRYKVAKRGQDVALRCDPISGHVSLFWYQQALGQGPEFLTYFQNEAQLDKSGLPSDRFFAERPEGSVSTLKIQRTQQEDSAVYLCASSAVGRGVGPLHFGNGTRLTVT.

The chain couples TRBV7-9 to TRBJ2-7; 10 bases agree with TRBD1. V shed 4 bases and J 3 bases; nucleotides not matched to a gene: 6. The CDR3 is 15 amino acids. Germline V gene lookup returns CDR1 SEHNR and CDR2 FQNEAQ (reference sequence). The CDR3 region is CASSSSDRGIYEQYF. CDR3 nucleotides: TGTGCCAGCAGCTCCTCGGACAGGGGGATCTACGAGCAGTACTTC. The variable domain in full, with the rest retrieved from reference TRBV7-9 and TRBJ2-7, is DTGVSQNPRHKITKRGQNVTFRCDPISEHNRLYWYRQTLGQGPEFLTYFQNEAQLEKSRLLSDRFSAERPKGSFSTLEIQRTEQGDSAMYLCASSSSDRGIYEQYFGPGTRLTVT.

This clonotype was counted a few times. The gene calls are TRBV28 and TRBJ1-1, with D possibly TRBD1 on 5 matching bases. Germline values: CDR1 MDHEN, CDR2 SYDVKM. The CDR3 is 15 amino acids. V was cut by 4 bases and J by 0 bases, with 12 bases left in between. CDR3 region: CASSSQQDLNTEAFF. CDR3 in DNA: TGTGCCAGCAGTTCCCAACAGGACCTGAACACTGAAGCTTTCTTT.

The chain employs TRBV10-2 and TRBJ2-7; D not resolved. The CDR3 sequence is 13 residues long. Per germline, CDR1 WSHSY and CDR2 SAAADI. V was trimmed by 4 bases and J by 1 base, leaving 8 bases between them. CDR3 sequence (DNA): TGCGCCAGCAGTGGCGGTATGTCCTACGAGCAGTACTTC. It is translated as CASSGGMSYEQYF.

This rearrangement joins TRBV4-3 to TRBJ2-1; the D is unclear. CDR3 length: 15 residues. V was pared by 2 bases and J by 1 base, with 9 bases between. Germline CDR1 and CDR2: LGHNA and YSLEER. CDR3 sequence: CASSQSHVSYNEQFF. For the CDR3, the DNA is TGCGCCAGCAGCCAATCCCACGTATCCTACAATGAGCAGTTCTTC.

This clonotype was seen a handful of times. The V gene is TRBV6-2 or TRBV6-3, the J gene TRBJ2-1; 7 positions agree with TRBD1. J was trimmed by 0 bases and V by 3 bases; bases with no gene match: 20. Germline values: CDR1 MNHEY, CDR2 SVGEGT. This CDR3 comprises 21 residues. Written as DNA, the CDR3 is TGTGCCAGCAGTTATCCCCGACAGGGTCCACCTGTTCCCCTCTCCTACAATGAGCAGTTCTTC. Its protein product is CASSYPRQGPPVPLSYNEQFF.

This clonotype was observed a few times. This chain joins TRBV2 and TRBJ2-1; D uncertain. This CDR3 has 15 amino acids. CDR1 and CDR2 (germline): SNHLY, FYNNEI. The V gene lost 7 bases and the J gene lost 2 bases, with 15 bases spanning the gap. The CDR3 bases are TGTGCCAGCACCGAAGGCGGCGCAGCCTACAATGAGCAGTTCTTC. Translated: CASTEGGAAYNEQFF.

This clonotype was seen many times. This rearrangement joins TRBV29-1 to TRBJ2-1, with 14 bases lining up with TRBD2. The CDR3 covers 15 residues. The J segment lost 3 bases and the V segment lost 3 bases, leaving 1 base of the junction unmatched. Germline V gene lookup returns CDR1 SQVTM and CDR2 ANQGSEA. CDR3 in amino acids: CSVDGTSGGYNEQFF. The CDR3 DNA is TGCAGCGTTGATGGGACTAGCGGGGGCTACAATGAGCAGTTCTTC.

This clonotype was counted a single time. The chain is built from TRBV11-2 and TRBJ2-1, with TRBD2 matching 7 bases. CDR1 SGHAT and CDR2 FQNNGV come from the germline V gene. With V trimmed by 2 bases and J by 4 bases, 14 bases remained unmatched. The CDR3 contains 18 residues. CDR3 residues: CASSLIGGSRVLYNEQFF. The CDR3 DNA reads as TGTGCCAGCAGCTTAATCGGGGGGTCCCGTGTATTGTACAATGAGCAGTTCTTC. Variable domain in full (rest from reference TRBV11-2 and TRBJ2-1): EAGVAQSPRYKIIEKRQSVAFWCNPISGHATLYWYQQILGQGPKLLIQFQNNGVVDDSQLPKDRFSAERLKGVDSTLKIQPAKLEDSAVYLCASSLIGGSRVLYNEQFFGPGTRLTVL.

In DNA form, the CDR3 reads TGTGCCAGCTCGTTACTAACCCCCTACAATGAGCAGTTCTTC. This translates into CASSLLTPYNEQFF. The J gene is TRBJ2-1, the V gene TRBV28; D is unclear. From germline, CDR1 is MDHEN and CDR2 SYDVKM. CDR3 length: 14 residues. V dropped 8 bases and J dropped 2 bases, with 13 bases sitting between them.

This clonotype was detected many times. The chain has TRBV12-3 or TRBV12-4 and TRBJ2-7; possibly TRBD1 or TRBD2 for D (6 bases each). V was shortened by 4 bases and J by 5 bases, with 21 bases between the two germline ends. CDR3 length: 16 amino acids. Written as DNA, the CDR3 is TGTGCCAGCAGTTCCACGAAGGGGGGCTCAAGTCACGAGCAGTACTTC. Its protein is CASSSTKGGSSHEQYF.